The 18 T cell receptor beta chains below all came from one sample that was sequenced in a study of cytomegalovirus exposure and HLA in healthy donors. With 60 Vbeta and 13 Jbeta primers, the PCR was carried out. The method was immunoSEQ multiplex PCR; TCRdb's version includes in-frame clones alone and lacks a portion of them. The sample contains about 110,000 clones, over 60% of which appear only once. Sample: PBMCs. These receptors were taken from a woman aged 25 to 45 in good health and CMV-seronegative.

The sample holds a few counts of this clone. The chain is built from TRBV27 and TRBJ1-5; D is perhaps TRBD1 (6 bases). CDR1 is MNHEY and CDR2 is SMNVEV in the germline V gene (reference sequence). The CDR3 extends over 13 amino acids. CDR3 loop: CAIARGSNQPQHF. The DNA of the CDR3 is TGTGCAATCGCTAGGGGGAGCAATCAGCCCCAGCATTTT.

The chain is built from TRBV30 and TRBJ2-5; 9 positions match TRBD2. CDR3 length: 14 amino acids. J lost 5 bases, V lost 4 bases, and 8 bases had no gene match. The germline V gene encodes CDR1 GTSNPN and CDR2 SVGIG (reference sequence). CDR3 region: CAWIAGDEYETQYF. In DNA, the CDR3 is TGTGCCTGGATAGCGGGAGATGAGTATGAGACCCAGTACTTC.

V and J are TRBV21-1 and TRBJ2-7; TRBD2, the table's D call, was not compared with the DNA. TRBV21-1 is a pseudogene. CDR3 length: 16 amino acids. The CDR3 DNA reads as TGTGCCAGCAGCAAACTTAGGACTCCGAGTTCCTACGAGCAGTACTTC. As protein: CASSKLRTPSSYEQYF.

V usage is TRBV6-1 and J usage is TRBJ2-1; tentatively, D is TRBD2 (6 bases). Trimming took off 6 bases at V and 4 bases at J, with 13 bases between the two ends. There are 14 residues in the CDR3. Germline V gene sequence: CDR1 MNHNS, CDR2 SASEGT. The CDR3 sequence: CASRPAGSYNEQFF. In nucleotides, the CDR3 is TGTGCCAGCAGACCCGCGGGGTCATACAATGAGCAGTTCTTC.

In its sample, this clone was seen once. CDR3 region: CASSAPDRPSTEAFF. CDR3 coding DNA: TGTGCCAGCAGTGCCCCGGACAGACCAAGCACTGAAGCTTTCTTT. V usage is TRBV28 and J usage is TRBJ1-1; tentative D call: TRBD1 (6 bases). Trimming took 5 bases from V and 4 from J, leaving 17 bases between them. The germline gives CDR1 MDHEN, CDR2 SYDVKM. The CDR3 totals 15 residues.

The chain couples TRBV6-6 to TRBJ1-1; D perhaps matches TRBD1 (6 bases). Germline CDR1 MNHNY, CDR2 SVGAGI (reference sequence). V lost 4 bases and J lost 1, with 10 bases in between. The CDR3 is 14 amino acids. CDR3 in amino acids: CASSLQGRNTEAFF. The CDR3 DNA is TGTGCCAGCAGTTTACAGGGAAGGAACACTGAAGCTTTCTTT.

The V gene is TRBV5-4, the J gene TRBJ2-7, with TRBD1 matching 8 bases. V shed 4 bases, J shed 3 bases, and the junction held 6 bases outside the gene matches. This CDR3 has 14 residues. Looked up from germline, CDR1 is SGHNT and CDR2 is YYREEE (reference sequence). CDR3 region: CASSVGQEIYEQYF. The CDR3 region has the DNA TGTGCCAGCAGCGTGGGACAGGAGATCTACGAGCAGTACTTC.

The chain is built from TRBV19 and TRBJ1-4; 10 bases map to TRBD1. Germline CDR1 reads LNHDA; CDR2 reads SQIVND (reference sequence). CDR3 size: 16 residues. V was clipped by 2 bases and J by 8 bases; unmatched bases: 8. The CDR3 region has the DNA TGTGCCAGTAGTATACGAAAGGGACAGGGGATCGAAAAACTGTTTTTT. This translates into CASSIRKGQGIEKLFF.

The CDR3 nucleotides read TGTGCCAGCAGCGTTCAGGGGGCTGCGGGGGAGCAGTACTTC. This translates into CASSVQGAAGEQYF. This chain joins TRBV5-6 and TRBJ2-7; 8 positions match TRBD1. With V trimmed by 4 bases and J by 7 bases, 10 bases remained unmatched. The length of the CDR3 is 14 residues. Germline loops: CDR1 SGHDT, CDR2 YYEEEE.

The CDR3 DNA is TGTGCCAGCAGCTTAGGGCACGGCGATACGCAGTATTTT. This gives the protein CASSLGHGDTQYF. This sequence joins TRBV7-3 and TRBJ2-3; D not resolved. This CDR3 is 13 amino acids long. V gave up 2 bases and J gave up 6 bases, with 9 bases separating them. The germline gives CDR1 SGHTA, CDR2 FQGTGA.

The chain uses TRBV4-3 and TRBJ2-1; the match to TRBD2 covers 12 bases. This CDR3 is built from 15 residues. V was clipped by 1 base and J by 10 bases; unmatched bases: 5. CDR1 is LGHNA, CDR2 YSLEER, per germline. The CDR3 DNA follows: TGCGCCAGCAGCCAAGGACTAGCGGGAGTTCACGAGCAGTTCTTC. Translated: CASSQGLAGVHEQFF.

This chain links TRBV7-9 with TRBJ1-1; 10 positions match TRBD1. Germline-derived CDR1 and CDR2 are SEHNR and FQNEAQ (reference sequence). CDR3 size: 17 residues. The ends lost 5 bases at V and 2 bases at J; junction bases unmatched: 11. The CDR3 here is CASSPTGGVLPNTEAFF. The CDR3 DNA sequence: TGTGCCAGCAGCCCGACAGGGGGCGTACTCCCCAACACTGAAGCTTTCTTT.

The V gene is TRBV30, the J gene TRBJ1-3, with a possible D match to TRBD1 (5 bases). Germline lookup yields CDR1 GTSNPN and CDR2 SVGIG (reference sequence). The CDR3 sequence is 15 residues long. With 0 bases removed from V and 5 bases from J, the gap between germline ends came to 14 bases. The DNA for the CDR3 is TGTGCCTGGAGTGTTACTACGGGGGGAAGAAACACCATATATTTT. It translates to CAWSVTTGGRNTIYF.

The chain has TRBV28 and TRBJ2-2; 9 bases match TRBD1. Looked up from germline, CDR1 is MDHEN and CDR2 is SYDVKM. The CDR3 runs to 18 residues. Germline trimming cut 5 bases from V and 1 base from J; bases unmatched to any gene: 11. In nucleotides, the CDR3 is TGTGCCAGCAGTCGCCGGCGGGACAGGGCCTGGAACACCGGGGAGCTGTTTTTT. Its protein product is CASSRRRDRAWNTGELFF.

The table lists this clone with a count of one. The genes are TRBV7-9 and TRBJ1-2; 8 bases align to TRBD1. Trimming at V came to 5 bases and at J to 2 bases, leaving 7 bases not matched to a gene. Germline V lookup: CDR1 SEHNR, CDR2 FQNEAQ (reference sequence). The CDR3 has 15 residues. The CDR3 is CASSDYRGSNYGYTF. The CDR3, as DNA: TGTGCCAGCAGCGACTACAGGGGGTCAAACTATGGCTACACCTTC. Full variable domain (remainder filled in from reference TRBV7-9 and TRBJ1-2): DTGVSQNPRHKITKRGQNVTFRCDPISEHNRLYWYRQTLGQGPEFLTYFQNEAQLEKSRLLSDRFSAERPKGSFSTLEIQRTEQGDSAMYLCASSDYRGSNYGYTFGSGTRLTVV.

The genes are TRBV27 and TRBJ2-3; D might be TRBD1 (6 bases). The ends were cut back, 6 bases at V and 1 base at J, with 8 bases in the middle. The CDR3 length is 13 residues. CDR1 is MNHEY, CDR2 SMNVEV, per germline (reference sequence). The CDR3 DNA follows: TGTGCCAGCAGAAGGACAGGCACAGATACGCAGTATTTT. This encodes CASRRTGTDTQYF.

The V gene is TRBV5-1, the J gene TRBJ2-1; 11 nucleotides agree with TRBD2. CDR1 SGHRS and CDR2 YFSETQ come from the germline V gene. V trimming: 1 base; J trimming: 2 bases; junction bases outside the gene matches: 2. The CDR3 length is 16 residues. The chain's CDR3 is CASSLSTSGTYNEQFF. The CDR3, as DNA: TGCGCCAGCAGCTTGTCGACTAGCGGGACCTACAATGAGCAGTTCTTC.

The chain recombines TRBV13 with TRBJ1-5; possibly TRBD1 for D (6 bases). CDR3 length: 16 amino acids. The germline gives CDR1 PRHDT, CDR2 FYEKMQ (reference sequence). Deletions cut 5 bases from V and 4 bases from J, with 18 bases between. The CDR3 is CASSLRGEGVNQPQHF. CDR3 coding DNA: TGTGCCAGCAGCCTCCGGGGGGAGGGGGTTAATCAGCCCCAGCATTTT.